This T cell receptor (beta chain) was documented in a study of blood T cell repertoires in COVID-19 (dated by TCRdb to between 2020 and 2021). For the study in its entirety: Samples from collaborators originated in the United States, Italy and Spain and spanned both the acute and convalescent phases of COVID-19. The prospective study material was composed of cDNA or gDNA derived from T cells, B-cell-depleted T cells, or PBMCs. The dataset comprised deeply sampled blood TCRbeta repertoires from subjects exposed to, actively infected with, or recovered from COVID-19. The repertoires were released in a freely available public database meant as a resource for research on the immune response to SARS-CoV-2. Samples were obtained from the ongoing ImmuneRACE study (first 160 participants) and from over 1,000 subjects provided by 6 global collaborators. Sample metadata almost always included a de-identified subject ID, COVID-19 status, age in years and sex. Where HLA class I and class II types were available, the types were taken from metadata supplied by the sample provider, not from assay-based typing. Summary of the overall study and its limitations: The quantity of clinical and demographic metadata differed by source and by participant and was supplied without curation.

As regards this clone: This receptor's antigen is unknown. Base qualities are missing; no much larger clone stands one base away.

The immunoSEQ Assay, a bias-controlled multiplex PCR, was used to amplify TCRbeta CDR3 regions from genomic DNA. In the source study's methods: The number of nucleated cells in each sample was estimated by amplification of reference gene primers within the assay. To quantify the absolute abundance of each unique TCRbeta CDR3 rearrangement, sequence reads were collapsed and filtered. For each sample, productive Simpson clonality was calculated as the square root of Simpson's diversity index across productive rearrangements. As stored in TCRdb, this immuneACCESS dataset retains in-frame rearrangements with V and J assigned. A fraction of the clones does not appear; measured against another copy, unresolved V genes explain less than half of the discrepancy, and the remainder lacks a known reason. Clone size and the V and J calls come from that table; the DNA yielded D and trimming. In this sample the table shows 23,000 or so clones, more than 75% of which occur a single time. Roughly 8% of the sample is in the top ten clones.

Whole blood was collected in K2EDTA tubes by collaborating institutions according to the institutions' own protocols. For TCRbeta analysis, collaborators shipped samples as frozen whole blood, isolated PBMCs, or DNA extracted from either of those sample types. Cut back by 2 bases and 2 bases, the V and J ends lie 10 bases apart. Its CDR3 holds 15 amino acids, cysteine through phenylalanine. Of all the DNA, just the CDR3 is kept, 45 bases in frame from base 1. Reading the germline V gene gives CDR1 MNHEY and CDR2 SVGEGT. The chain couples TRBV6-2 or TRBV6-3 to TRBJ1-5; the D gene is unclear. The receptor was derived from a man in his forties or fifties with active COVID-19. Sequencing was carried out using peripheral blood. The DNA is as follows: TGTGCCAGCAGTTACCACAGCGGAGGCAATCAGCCCCAGCATTTT. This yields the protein CASSYHSGGNQPQHF.